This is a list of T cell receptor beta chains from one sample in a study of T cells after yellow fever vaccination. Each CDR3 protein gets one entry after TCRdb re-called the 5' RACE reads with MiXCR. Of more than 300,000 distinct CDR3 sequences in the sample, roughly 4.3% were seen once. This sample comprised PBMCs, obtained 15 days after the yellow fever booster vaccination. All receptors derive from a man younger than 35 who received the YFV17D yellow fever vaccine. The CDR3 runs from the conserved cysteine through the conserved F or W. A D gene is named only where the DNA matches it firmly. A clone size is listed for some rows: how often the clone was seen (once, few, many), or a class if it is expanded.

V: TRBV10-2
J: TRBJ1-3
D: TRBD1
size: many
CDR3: CASTDRAGNTIYF
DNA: TGCGCCAGCACTGACAGGGCTGGAAACACCATATATTTT

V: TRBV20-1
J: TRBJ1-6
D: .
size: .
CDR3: CSAYPGAADSPLHF
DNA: TGCAGTGCTTACCCAGGGGCGGCTGATTCACCCCTCCACTTT

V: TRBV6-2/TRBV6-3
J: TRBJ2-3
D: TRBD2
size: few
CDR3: CASSYGASGGTDTQYF
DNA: TGTGCCAGCAGTTACGGGGCGAGCGGGGGAACAGATACGCAGTATTTT

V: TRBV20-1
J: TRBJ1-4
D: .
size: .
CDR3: CSARDYREKLFF
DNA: TGCAGTGCTAGAGATTATCGGGAGAAACTGTTTTTT

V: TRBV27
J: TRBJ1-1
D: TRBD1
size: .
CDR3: CASSIIGTGLNTEAFF
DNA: TGTGCCAGCAGTATAATTGGGACAGGGCTGAACACTGAAGCTTTCTTT

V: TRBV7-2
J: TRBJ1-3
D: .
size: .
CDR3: CASSFRHSRVHTIYF
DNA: TGTGCCAGCAGCTTTAGACACTCACGGGTCCACACCATATATTTT

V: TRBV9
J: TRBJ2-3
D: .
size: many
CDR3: CASSVGDTQYF
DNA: TGTGCCAGCAGCGTGGGGGATACGCAGTATTTT

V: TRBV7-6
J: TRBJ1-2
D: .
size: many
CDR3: CASSYSTAEHYGYTF
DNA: TGTGCCAGCAGCTACTCGACAGCTGAACACTATGGCTACACCTTC

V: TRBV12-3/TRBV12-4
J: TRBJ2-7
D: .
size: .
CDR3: CASILSTAGSYEQYF
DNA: TGTGCCAGCATCCTTTCAACCGCGGGTTCCTACGAGCAGTACTTC

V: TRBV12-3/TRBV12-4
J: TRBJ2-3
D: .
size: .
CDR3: CASTPGRSTDTQYF
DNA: TGTGCCAGCACCCCAGGGCGGAGCACAGATACGCAGTATTTT

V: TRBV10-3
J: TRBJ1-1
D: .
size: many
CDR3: CAISPRGDTEAFF
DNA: TGTGCCATCAGCCCCCGAGGGGACACTGAAGCTTTCTTT

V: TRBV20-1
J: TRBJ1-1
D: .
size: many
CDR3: CSAREKVTEAFF
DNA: TGCAGCGCCCGGGAAAAGGTTACTGAAGCTTTCTTT

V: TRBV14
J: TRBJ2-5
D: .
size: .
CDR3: CASSQDLVQEQETQYF
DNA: TGTGCCAGCAGCCAAGATCTAGTACAGGAGCAAGAGACCCAGTACTTC

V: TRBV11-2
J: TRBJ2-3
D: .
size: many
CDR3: CASSLGTSRDTDTQYF
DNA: TGTGCCAGCAGCTTAGGCACTAGCCGAGACACAGATACGCAGTATTTT

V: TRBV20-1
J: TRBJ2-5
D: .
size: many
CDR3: CSAKRVSETQYF
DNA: TGCAGTGCTAAGAGGGTATCCGAGACCCAGTACTTC

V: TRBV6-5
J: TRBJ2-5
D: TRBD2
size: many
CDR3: CASSFLSGGGETQYF
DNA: TGTGCCAGCAGTTTCCTGAGCGGGGGAGGAGAGACCCAGTACTTC

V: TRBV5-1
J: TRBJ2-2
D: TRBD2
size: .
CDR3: CASSREGSRDRGELFF
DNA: TGCGCCAGCAGCCGGGAGGGGAGTCGCGATCGCGGGGAGCTGTTTTTT

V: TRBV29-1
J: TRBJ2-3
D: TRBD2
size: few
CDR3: CSGGGEFTDTQYF
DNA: TGCAGCGGCGGGGGAGAATTTACAGATACGCAGTATTTT

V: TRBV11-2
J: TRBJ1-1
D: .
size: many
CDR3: CASSLGAGDTEAFF
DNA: TGTGCCAGCAGCTTAGGGGCGGGCGACACTGAAGCTTTCTTT

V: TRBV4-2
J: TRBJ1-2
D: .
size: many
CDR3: CASSQDTLGVGGYTF
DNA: TGTGCCAGCAGCCAAGATACACTTGGAGTGGGTGGCTACACCTTC

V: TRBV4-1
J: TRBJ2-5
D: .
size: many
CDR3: CASSQEEQTQYF
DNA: TGCGCCAGCAGCCAAGAGGAACAGACCCAGTACTTC

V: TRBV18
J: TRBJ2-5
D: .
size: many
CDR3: CASSTTNPEETQYF
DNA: TGTGCCAGCTCGACGACAAATCCTGAAGAGACCCAGTACTTC

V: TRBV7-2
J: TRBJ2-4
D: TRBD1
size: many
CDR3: CASNPTGGDIQYF
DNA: TGTGCCAGCAACCCGACAGGGGGAGACATTCAGTACTTC

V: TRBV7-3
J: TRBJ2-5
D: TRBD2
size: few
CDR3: CASSLGGLAGYGETQYF
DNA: TGTGCCAGCAGCTTAGGGGGACTAGCGGGGTATGGGGAGACCCAGTACTTC

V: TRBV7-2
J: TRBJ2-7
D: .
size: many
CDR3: CASSLRYEQYF
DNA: TGTGCCAGCAGCCTCCGCTACGAGCAGTACTTC

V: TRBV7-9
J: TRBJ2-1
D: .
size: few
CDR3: CASSLAQGSHEQFF
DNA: TGTGCCAGCAGCTTAGCCCAGGGATCGCATGAGCAGTTCTTC

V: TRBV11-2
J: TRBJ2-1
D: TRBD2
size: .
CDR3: CASSSGLAGGPSSGNEQFF
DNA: TGTGCCAGCAGCTCGGGACTAGCGGGGGGGCCCAGTTCAGGCAATGAGCAGTTCTTC

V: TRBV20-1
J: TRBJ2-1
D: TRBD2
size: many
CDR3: CSAPSGGADNEQFF
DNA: TGCAGTGCCCCGAGCGGGGGGGCCGACAATGAGCAGTTCTTC

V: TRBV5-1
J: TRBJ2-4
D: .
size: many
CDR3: CASSLGKGWDIQYF
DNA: TGCGCCAGCAGCTTAGGGAAGGGCTGGGACATTCAGTACTTC

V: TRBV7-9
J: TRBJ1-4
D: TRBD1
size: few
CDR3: CASSLAVTGGEKLFF
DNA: TGTGCCAGCAGCCTTGCCGTAACAGGGGGCGAAAAACTGTTTTTT

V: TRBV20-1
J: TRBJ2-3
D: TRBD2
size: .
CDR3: CSARGTSISDTQYF
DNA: TGCAGTGCTAGAGGGACTAGCATATCCGATACGCAGTATTTT

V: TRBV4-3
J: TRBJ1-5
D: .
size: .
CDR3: CASSQVLGNQPQHF
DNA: TGCGCCAGCAGCCAAGTCCTCGGGAATCAGCCCCAGCATTTT

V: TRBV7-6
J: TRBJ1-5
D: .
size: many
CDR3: CASSLTPVQPQHF
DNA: TGTGCCAGCAGCTTAACCCCGGTTCAGCCCCAGCATTTT

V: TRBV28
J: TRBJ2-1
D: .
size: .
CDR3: CASSSPEGGSVYEQFF
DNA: TGTGCCAGCAGCTCGCCAGAAGGGGGGTCAGTTTATGAGCAGTTCTTC

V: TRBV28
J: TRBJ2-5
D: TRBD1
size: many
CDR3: CASSMTGRAQYF
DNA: TGTGCCAGCAGTATGACAGGGCGGGCTCAGTACTTC

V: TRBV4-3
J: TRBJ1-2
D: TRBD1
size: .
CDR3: CASSQAEGARGYTF
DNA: TGCGCCAGCAGCCAAGCCGAGGGGGCGCGGGGCTACACCTTC

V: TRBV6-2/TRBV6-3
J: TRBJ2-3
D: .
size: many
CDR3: CASSDDFPGTQYF
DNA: TGTGCCAGCAGTGACGACTTCCCGGGCACGCAGTATTTT

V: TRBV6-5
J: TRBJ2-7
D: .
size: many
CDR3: CASREGAAVYEQYF
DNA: TGTGCCAGCAGGGAGGGGGCCGCCGTCTACGAGCAGTACTTC

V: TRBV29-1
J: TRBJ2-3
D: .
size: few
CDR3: CSVDIVADTQYF
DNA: TGCAGCGTTGATATAGTAGCAGATACGCAGTATTTT

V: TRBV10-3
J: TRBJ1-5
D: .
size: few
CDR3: CAIKELEGPQHF
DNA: TGTGCCATCAAGGAGTTGGAGGGACCCCAGCATTTT

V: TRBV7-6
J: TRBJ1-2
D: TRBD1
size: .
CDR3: CASSFATGGGYGYTF
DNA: TGTGCCAGCAGTTTCGCTACAGGGGGAGGCTATGGCTACACCTTC

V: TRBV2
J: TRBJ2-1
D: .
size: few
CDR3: CASSELIAGEQFF
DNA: TGTGCCAGCAGTGAGCTAATCGCAGGTGAGCAGTTCTTC

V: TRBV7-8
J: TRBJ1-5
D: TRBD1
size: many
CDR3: CASSLAGTGMLQPQHF
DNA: TGTGCCAGCAGCTTAGCGGGGACAGGGATGTTACAGCCCCAGCATTTT

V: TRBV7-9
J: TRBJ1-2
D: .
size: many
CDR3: CASSVGRLEGYTF
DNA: TGTGCCAGCAGCGTCGGGAGGCTTGAGGGCTACACCTTC

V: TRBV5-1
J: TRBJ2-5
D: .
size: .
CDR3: CASQKGTEQETQYF
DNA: TGCGCCAGTCAAAAGGGGACGGAACAAGAGACCCAGTACTTC

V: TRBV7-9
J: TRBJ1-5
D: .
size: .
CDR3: CASSPAGGGASNQPQHF
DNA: TGTGCCAGCAGCCCCGCGGGTGGGGGGGCGAGCAATCAGCCCCAGCATTTT

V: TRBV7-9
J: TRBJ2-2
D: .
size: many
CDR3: CASRPRWELFF
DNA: TGTGCCAGCAGACCTCGGTGGGAGCTGTTTTTT

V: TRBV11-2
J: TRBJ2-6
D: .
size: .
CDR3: CASSHDIDSGANVLTF
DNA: TGTGCCAGCAGCCATGACATCGACTCTGGGGCCAACGTCCTGACTTTC

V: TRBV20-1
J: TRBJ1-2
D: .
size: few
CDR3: CSATENGYTF
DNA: TGCAGTGCCACAGAGAATGGCTACACCTTC

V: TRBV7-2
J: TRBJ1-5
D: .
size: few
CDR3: CASSFLAEYSPQHF
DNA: TGTGCCAGCAGCTTTCTGGCCGAGTATAGTCCCCAGCATTTT

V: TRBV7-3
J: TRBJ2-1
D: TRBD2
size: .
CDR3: CASSRGGSSSYNEQFF
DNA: TGTGCCAGCAGCCGCGGGGGGTCCAGCTCCTACAATGAGCAGTTCTTC